Below, 5 T cell receptor beta chains from the same sample are listed, as sequenced in a study of blood T cell repertoires in COVID-19. TCRdb's copy holds only in-frame clones and misses some; the assay was immunoSEQ multiplex PCR. The table lists around 200,000 clones, 85% to 90% of them singletons. Sequencing was carried out using peripheral blood. Receptors were obtained from a woman aged 50 to 65 with acute or convalescent COVID-19.

The chain employs TRBV3-1 (or the pseudogene TRBV3-2) and TRBJ1-6; D unclear. V lost 5 bases to trimming and J lost 9 bases, with 11 bases between them. The CDR3 has 13 amino acids. The germline gives CDR1 LGHDT, CDR2 YNNKEL (reference sequence). CDR3 in amino acids: CASSSSEGSPLHF. The CDR3 DNA is TGTGCCAGCAGCTCAAGTGAGGGTTCACCCCTCCACTTT.

The chain has TRBV5-6 and TRBJ2-5; TRBD1 aligns across 9 bases. Germline V gene data show CDR1 as SGHDT and CDR2 as YYEEEE. Trimming took 2 bases from V and 5 from J; bases not matched to a gene: 4. The CDR3 covers 14 residues. CDR3 sequence (DNA): TGTGCCAGCAGCTTACAGGGGGCTGGGGAGACCCAGTACTTC. It is translated as CASSLQGAGETQYF. Drawing the rest from reference TRBV5-6 and TRBJ2-5, the complete variable domain is DAGVTQSPTHLIKTRGQQVTLRCSPKSGHDTVSWYQQALGQGPQFIFQYYEEEERQRGNFPDRFSGHQFPNYSSELNVNALLLGDSALYLCASSLQGAGETQYFGPGTRLLVL.

The chain has TRBV29-1 and TRBJ2-3; 10 bases map to TRBD2. The CDR3 loop spans 13 amino acids. Trimming at V came to 5 bases and at J to 5 bases, leaving 4 bases not matched to a gene. CDR1 SQVTM and CDR2 ANQGSEA come from the germline V gene. The CDR3 DNA reads TGCAGCGTTAGGGGGACTAGCGTAGATACGCAGTATTTT. It codes for CSVRGTSVDTQYF.

This chain links TRBV10-1 with TRBJ2-1; 11 bases fit TRBD2. CDR1 and CDR2 from the germline V gene are WNHNN and SYGVQD (reference sequence). The CDR3 has 16 residues. The trim removed 3 bases at V and 7 bases at J, leaving 8 bases unmatched. This chain's CDR3 is CASSDGTLAGENEQFF. Here the CDR3 DNA reads TGCGCCAGCAGTGACGGGACACTAGCGGGAGAGAATGAGCAGTTCTTC.

The V gene is TRBV7-2, the J gene TRBJ2-3; 8 bases are a match to TRBD2. The CDR3 loop spans 12 amino acids. Trimming removed 10 bases from V and 4 bases from J; junction bases left unmatched: 4. Germline V gives CDR1 SGHTA, CDR2 FQGNSA. The CDR3 bases are TGTGCCACGCGGGGGGAGGCAGATACGCAGTATTTT. Its translation: CATRGEADTQYF.